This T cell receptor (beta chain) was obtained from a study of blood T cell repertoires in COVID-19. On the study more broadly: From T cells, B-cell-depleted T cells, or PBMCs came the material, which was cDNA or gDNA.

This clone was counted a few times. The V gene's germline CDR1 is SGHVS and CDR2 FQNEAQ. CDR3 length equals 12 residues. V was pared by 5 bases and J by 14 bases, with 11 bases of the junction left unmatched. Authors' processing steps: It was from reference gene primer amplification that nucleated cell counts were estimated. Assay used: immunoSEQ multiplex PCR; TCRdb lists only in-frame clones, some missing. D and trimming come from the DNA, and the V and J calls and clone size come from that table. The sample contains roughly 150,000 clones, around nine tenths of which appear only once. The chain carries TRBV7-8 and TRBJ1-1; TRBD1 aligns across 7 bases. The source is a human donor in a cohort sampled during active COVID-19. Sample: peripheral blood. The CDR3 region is CASSPPDRLPFF. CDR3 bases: TGTGCCAGCAGCCCTCCGGACAGGTTGCCCTTCTTT.